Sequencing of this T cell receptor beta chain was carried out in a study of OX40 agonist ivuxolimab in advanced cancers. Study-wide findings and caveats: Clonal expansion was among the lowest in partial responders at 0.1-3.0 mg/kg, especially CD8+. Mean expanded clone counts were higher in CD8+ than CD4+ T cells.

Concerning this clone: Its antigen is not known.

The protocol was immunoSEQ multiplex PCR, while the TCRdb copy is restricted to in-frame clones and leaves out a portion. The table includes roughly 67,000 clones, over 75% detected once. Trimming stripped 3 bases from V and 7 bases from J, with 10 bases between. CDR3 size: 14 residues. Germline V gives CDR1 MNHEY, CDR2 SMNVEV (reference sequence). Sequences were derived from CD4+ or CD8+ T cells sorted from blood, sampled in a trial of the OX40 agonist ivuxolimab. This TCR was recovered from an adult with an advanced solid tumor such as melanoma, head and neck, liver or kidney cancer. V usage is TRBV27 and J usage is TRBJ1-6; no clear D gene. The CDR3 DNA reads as TGTGCCAGCAGTTTTCAACCGTGGAATTCACCCCTCCACTTT. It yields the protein CASSFQPWNSPLHF.